Listed below are T cell receptor beta chains from one sample, sequenced in a study of OX40 agonist ivuxolimab in advanced cancers. Repertoires were generated with immunoSEQ multiplex PCR, while TCRdb's copy carries only in-frame clones and drops some. The data contain some 9,600 clones, roughly 63% of them singletons. The source material was CD4+ or CD8+ T cells sorted from blood, sampled in a trial of the OX40 agonist ivuxolimab. The origin of the receptors is an adult with an advanced solid tumor such as melanoma, head and neck, liver or kidney cancer. Each CDR3 is given with its conserved first and last residue. D genes are given only for firm matches. The size field is filled for only some rows; it gives once, few, many or a size class.

NA	TRBV5-6	NA	TRBJ2-7	TGTGCCAGCAGCTCCGCTCGACGAGGGCGCTACGAGCAGTACTTC	CASSSARRGRYEQYF
TRBD1	TRBV19	NA	TRBJ1-5	TGTGCCAGTAGTTCCGGGACAGGGATTCAGCCCCAGCATTTT	CASSSGTGIQPQHF
NA	TRBV9	NA	TRBJ2-7	TGTGCCAGCAGCGTAGGTCGTTTTTCCTACGAGCAGTACTTC	CASSVGRFSYEQYF
NA	TRBV4-1	few	TRBJ2-1	TGCGCCAGCAGCCAAGAACCAGAGTACTACAATGAGCAGTTCTTC	CASSQEPEYYNEQFF
NA	TRBV5-4	few	TRBJ2-7	TGTGCCAGCAGCTGGGGGGTAACCGGGGGCGAGCAGTACTTC	CASSWGVTGGEQYF
TRBD1	TRBV5-1	few	TRBJ2-1	TGCGCCAGCAGAAGGACAGGAAAGATCCATGAGCAGTTCTTC	CASRRTGKIHEQFF
NA	TRBV5-1	NA	TRBJ1-4	TGCGCCAGCAGCCCCCGTTTGTACGAAAAACTGTTTTTT	CASSPRLYEKLFF
TRBD1	TRBV4-1	NA	TRBJ1-5	TGCGCCAGCAGCCACGGACAGGGTGGTCAGCCCCAGCATTTT	CASSHGQGGQPQHF
NA	TRBV4-2	NA	TRBJ1-6	TGTGCCAGCAGCCAAGATCAGGGGATTGATTCACCCCTCCACTTT	CASSQDQGIDSPLHF
NA	TRBV7-3	NA	TRBJ2-2	TGTGCCAGCAGCCCAAAGGGGGCGGGAATCGGGGAGCTGTTTTTT	CASSPKGAGIGELFF
NA	TRBV2	NA	TRBJ2-3	TGTGCCAGCAGTGCAGCTTGGTCGGGGGCCACAGATACGCAGTATTTT	CASSAAWSGATDTQYF
TRBD2	TRBV19	NA	TRBJ2-1	TGTGCCAGTAGTACCCCTAGCGGGAGTTACAATGAGCAGTTCTTC	CASSTPSGSYNEQFF
NA	TRBV5-4	NA	TRBJ1-1	TGTGCCAGCAGCTCCTCCGGGGTAATGAACACTGAAGCTTTCTTT	CASSSSGVMNTEAFF
TRBD2	TRBV5-1	NA	TRBJ2-5	TGCGCCAGCAGCTCCGCGGGGGGAGTAGGGGAGACCCAGTACTTC	CASSSAGGVGETQYF
TRBD2	TRBV4-1	medium-sized	TRBJ2-1	TGCGCCAGCAGCCAAGAGACGAGCGGGAGGAATGACAATGAGCAGTTCTTC	CASSQETSGRNDNEQFF
NA	TRBV5-5	few	TRBJ2-7	TGTGCCAGCAGCCACGGGGAGCAGCGGTACTTC	CASSHGEQRYF
TRBD2	TRBV7-9	NA	TRBJ2-1	TGTGCCAGCAGCCCAACTAGCGGGAGCTCCTACAATGAGCAGTTCTTC	CASSPTSGSSYNEQFF
TRBD2	TRBV11-2	NA	TRBJ2-2	TGTGCCAGCAGCCCCCTAGGAGCGGGAGGAGGCACCGGGGAGCTGTTTTTT	CASSPLGAGGGTGELFF
TRBD2	TRBV4-1	NA	TRBJ2-7	TGCGCCAGCAGCCAAGGAGCGGGACTAGTCTACGAGCAGTACTTC	CASSQGAGLVYEQYF
TRBD1	TRBV28	medium-sized	TRBJ1-1	TGTGCCAGCAGAACTCAGGGGGGGAGTACTGAAGCTTTCTTT	CASRTQGGSTEAFF
NA	TRBV6-1	NA	TRBJ2-7	TGTGCCAGCAGTGACCGGGGAAGCTCCTACGAGCAGTACTTC	CASSDRGSSYEQYF
NA	TRBV29-1	NA	TRBJ2-7	TGCAGCGTTGTAGATACATTCTACGAGCAGTACTTC	CSVVDTFYEQYF
NA	TRBV28	few	TRBJ2-1	TGTGCCAGCAGCCTCGGGACTTCCGAGTACAATGAGCAGTTCTTC	CASSLGTSEYNEQFF
NA	TRBV5-1	NA	TRBJ2-7	TGCGCCAGCAGCCTGACGGACAGCTCCTACGAGCAGTACTTC	CASSLTDSSYEQYF
NA	TRBV25-1	NA	TRBJ2-5	TGTGCCAGCAGTGAACCTCACAGGGTTGAGACCCAGTACTTC	CASSEPHRVETQYF
NA	TRBV5-4	NA	TRBJ2-7	TGTGCCAGCAGCTCAACGGGAGTGACTTACTACGAGCAGTACTTC	CASSSTGVTYYEQYF
NA	TRBV27	few	TRBJ1-1	TGTGCCAGCAGTTTAGATAGGAACACTGAAGCTTTCTTT	CASSLDRNTEAFF
TRBD2	TRBV10-3	NA	TRBJ2-3	TGTGCCATCAGTGGGATTAGCGGGAAGGACACAGATACGCAGTATTTT	CAISGISGKDTDTQYF
NA	TRBV5-1	NA	TRBJ1-1	TGCGCCAGCAGCTTGGGGGCAGCGGGACGCACTGAAGCTTTCTTT	CASSLGAAGRTEAFF
TRBD2	TRBV7-3	NA	TRBJ2-1	TGTGCCAGCAGCTCGCTAGCGGGAGGGTTTAGTGAGCAGTTCTTC	CASSSLAGGFSEQFF
TRBD2	TRBV6-1	NA	TRBJ2-1	TGTGCCAGCAGCCTAGCGGGAGGCGAACAGGAGGAGTTCTTC	CASSLAGGEQEEFF
NA	TRBV7-9	NA	TRBJ2-2	TGCGCCAGCAGCCTGGGGCGGGGGAACACCGGGGAGCTGTTTTTT	CASSLGRGNTGELFF
NA	TRBV27	NA	TRBJ2-2	TGTGCCAGCGGACGACCGTGGGACACCGGGGAGCTGTTTTTT	CASGRPWDTGELFF
NA	TRBV6-6	medium-sized	TRBJ2-1	TGTGCCAGCAGTCCGGACAGAGAGATACACAATGAGCAGTTCTTC	CASSPDREIHNEQFF
NA	TRBV2	NA	TRBJ2-2	TGTGCCAGCAGTGTAGCACCCAACACCGGGGAGCTGTTTTTT	CASSVAPNTGELFF
TRBD2	TRBV11-2	NA	TRBJ2-7	TGTGCCAGCAGCTCCGCCGGGACTACCTACGAGCAGTACTTC	CASSSAGTTYEQYF
NA	TRBV19	NA	TRBJ2-1	TGTGCCAGTAGCGGAGGGAGCTCCTACAATGAGCAGTTCTTC	CASSGGSSYNEQFF
NA	TRBV7-2	medium-sized	TRBJ1-2	TGTGCCAGCAGCTTAGAACAGCACTATGGCTACACCTTC	CASSLEQHYGYTF
NA	TRBV30	NA	TRBJ1-2	TGTGCCTGGAGCGAATCCACAGGGTTCTATGGCTACACCTTC	CAWSESTGFYGYTF
NA	TRBV2	NA	TRBJ2-1	TGTGCCAGCAGGGCCCCGCTGCGCAATGAGCAGTTCTTC	CASRAPLRNEQFF
NA	TRBV9	few	TRBJ2-2	TGTGCCAGCAGCGTAGCGGGAGCCACCGGGGAGCTGTTTTTT	CASSVAGATGELFF
NA	TRBV19	NA	TRBJ2-7	TGTGCCAGTAGTATAGGGCTTCACGTCGTCGAGCAGTACTTC	CASSIGLHVVEQYF
TRBD2	TRBV28	medium-sized	TRBJ2-1	TGTGCCAGCAGCGGGACTAGCGGGAGCAATGAGCAGTTCTTC	CASSGTSGSNEQFF
TRBD2	TRBV5-1	NA	TRBJ2-7	TGCGCCAGCAGCTTCGGACTAGCGGGAGGAAGCGAGCAGTACTTC	CASSFGLAGGSEQYF
NA	TRBV7-9	few	TRBJ2-2	TGTGCCAGCAGTTTATTACCTAGCGCTAGGGCCGGGGAGCTGTTTTTT	CASSLLPSARAGELFF
NA	TRBV9	NA	TRBJ2-3	TGTGCCAGCAGCGTAGAGGCGGGTGGGGTAGATACGCAGTATTTT	CASSVEAGGVDTQYF
NA	TRBV2	once	TRBJ2-6	TGTGCCAGCGCCTCTTCTGGGGCCAACGTCCTGACTTTC	CASASSGANVLTF
NA	TRBV5-8	NA	TRBJ1-4	TGTGCCAGCAGTCCTCCGGGGGAAAAACTGTTTTTT	CASSPPGEKLFF
NA	TRBV7-9	NA	TRBJ2-7	TGTGCCAGCAGCTTAGGTCGCTTGGGGCGCAACGACGAGCAGTACTTC	CASSLGRLGRNDEQYF
NA	TRBV6-5	NA	TRBJ2-7	TGTGCCAGCAGTTATTCGGTAGGCGCCGAGCAGTACTTC	CASSYSVGAEQYF
TRBD2	TRBV5-4	NA	TRBJ2-3	TGTGCCAGCAGCTTGGGGCAGGGACTAGATACAGATACGCAGTATTTT	CASSLGQGLDTDTQYF
NA	TRBV30	NA	TRBJ1-6	TGTGCCGTGGACAGCTCCTATAATTCACCCCTCCACTTT	CAVDSSYNSPLHF